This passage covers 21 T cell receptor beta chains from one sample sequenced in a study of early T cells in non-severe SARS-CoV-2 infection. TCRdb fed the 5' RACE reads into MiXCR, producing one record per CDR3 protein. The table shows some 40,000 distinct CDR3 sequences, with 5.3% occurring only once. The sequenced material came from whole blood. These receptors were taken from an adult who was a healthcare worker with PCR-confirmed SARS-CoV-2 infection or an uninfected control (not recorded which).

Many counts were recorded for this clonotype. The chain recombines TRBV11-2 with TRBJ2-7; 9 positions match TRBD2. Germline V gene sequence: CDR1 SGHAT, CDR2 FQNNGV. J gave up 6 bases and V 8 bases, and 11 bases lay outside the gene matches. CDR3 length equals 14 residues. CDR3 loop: CASCKGLARSEQYF. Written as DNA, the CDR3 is TGTGCCAGCTGCAAGGGACTAGCTCGTAGCGAGCAGTACTTC.

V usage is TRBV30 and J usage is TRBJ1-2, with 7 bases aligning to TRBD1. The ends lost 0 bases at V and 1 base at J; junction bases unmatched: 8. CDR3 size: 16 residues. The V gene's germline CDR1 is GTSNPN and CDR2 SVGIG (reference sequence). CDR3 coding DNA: TGTGCCTGGAGTGTAGGGGCGACAGGGTTTAACTATGGCTACACCTTC. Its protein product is CAWSVGATGFNYGYTF.

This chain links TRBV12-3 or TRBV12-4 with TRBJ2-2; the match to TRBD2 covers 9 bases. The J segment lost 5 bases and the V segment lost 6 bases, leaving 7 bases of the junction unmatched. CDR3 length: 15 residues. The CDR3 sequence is CASRPSGGNTGELFF. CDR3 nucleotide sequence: TGTGCCAGCAGACCCAGCGGGGGGAATACCGGGGAGCTGTTTTTT.

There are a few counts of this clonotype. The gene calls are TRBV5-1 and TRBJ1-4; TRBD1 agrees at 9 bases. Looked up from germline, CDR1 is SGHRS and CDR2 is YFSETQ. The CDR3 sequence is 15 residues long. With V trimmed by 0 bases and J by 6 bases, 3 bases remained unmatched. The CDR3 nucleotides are TGCGCCAGCAGCTTGGCGGGACAGGGAGATGAAAAACTGTTTTTT. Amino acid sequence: CASSLAGQGDEKLFF. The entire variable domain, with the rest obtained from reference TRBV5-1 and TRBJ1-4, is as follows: KAGVTQTPRYLIKTRGQQVTLSCSPISGHRSVSWYQQTPGQGLQFLFEYFSETQRNKGNFPGRFSGRQFSNSRSEMNVSTLELGDSALYLCASSLAGQGDEKLFFGSGTQLSVL.

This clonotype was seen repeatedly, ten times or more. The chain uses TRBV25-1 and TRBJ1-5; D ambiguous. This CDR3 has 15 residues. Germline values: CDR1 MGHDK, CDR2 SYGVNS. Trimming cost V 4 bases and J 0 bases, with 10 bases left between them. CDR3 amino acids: CASSAGSLSNQPQHF. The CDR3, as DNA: TGTGCCAGCAGTGCGGGTAGCCTTAGCAATCAGCCCCAGCATTTT.

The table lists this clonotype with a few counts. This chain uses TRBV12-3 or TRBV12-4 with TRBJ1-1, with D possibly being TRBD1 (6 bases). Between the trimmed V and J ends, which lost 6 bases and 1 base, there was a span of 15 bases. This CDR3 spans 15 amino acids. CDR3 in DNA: TGTGCCAGCAGCAGAGTAGGGGGAACGAACACTGAAGCTTTCTTT. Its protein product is CASSRVGGTNTEAFF.

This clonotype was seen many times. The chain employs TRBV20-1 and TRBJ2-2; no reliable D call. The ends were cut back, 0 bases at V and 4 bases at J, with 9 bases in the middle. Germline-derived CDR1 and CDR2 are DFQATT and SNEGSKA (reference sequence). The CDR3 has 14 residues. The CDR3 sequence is CSARDLPGTGELFF. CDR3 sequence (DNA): TGCAGTGCTAGAGATCTCCCGGGCACCGGGGAGCTGTTTTTT.

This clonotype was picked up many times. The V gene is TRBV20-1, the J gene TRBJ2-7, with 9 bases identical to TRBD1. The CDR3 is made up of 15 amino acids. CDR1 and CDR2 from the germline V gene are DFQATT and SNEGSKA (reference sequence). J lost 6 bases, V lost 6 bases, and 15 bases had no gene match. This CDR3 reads CSAERSTDRGAEQYF. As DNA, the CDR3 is TGCAGTGCCGAACGCTCGACGGACAGGGGTGCCGAGCAGTACTTC.

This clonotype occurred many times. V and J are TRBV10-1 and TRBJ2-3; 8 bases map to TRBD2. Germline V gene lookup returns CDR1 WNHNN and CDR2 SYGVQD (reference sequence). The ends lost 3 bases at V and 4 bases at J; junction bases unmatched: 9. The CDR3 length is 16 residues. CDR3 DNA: TGCGCCAGCAGTGAAGCGGGAGCGTGGGCCGCAGATACGCAGTATTTT. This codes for CASSEAGAWAADTQYF.

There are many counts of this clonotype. The CDR3 sequence is CASSPGLLAQSRGYTF. Here the CDR3 DNA reads TGTGCCAGCAGTCCCGGACTACTCGCTCAAAGCCGTGGCTACACCTTC. The rearrangement uses TRBV28 and TRBJ1-2, with D uncertain. CDR1 MDHEN and CDR2 SYDVKM come from the germline V gene. V lost 5 bases, J lost 7 bases, and 23 bases lay in between. The length of the CDR3 is 16 residues.

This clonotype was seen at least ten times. The chain's CDR3 is CASSPPRHFKNIQYF. The CDR3 nucleotides are TGTGCCAGCTCACCACCTCGACACTTCAAAAACATTCAGTACTTC. This chain connects TRBV18 to TRBJ2-4; no definite D call. V was shortened by 0 bases and J by 3 bases, with 9 bases between the two germline ends. This CDR3 spans 15 amino acids. Germline CDR1 KGHSH, CDR2 LQKENI.

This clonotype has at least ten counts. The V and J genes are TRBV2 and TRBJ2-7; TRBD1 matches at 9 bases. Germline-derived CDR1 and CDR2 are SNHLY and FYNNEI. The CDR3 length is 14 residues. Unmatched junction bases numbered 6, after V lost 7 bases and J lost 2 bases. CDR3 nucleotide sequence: TGTGCCAGCACCCTCCGGGACAGGGCCTACGAGCAGTACTTC. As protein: CASTLRDRAYEQYF. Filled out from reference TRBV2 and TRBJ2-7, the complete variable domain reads EPEVTQTPSHQVTQMGQEVILRCVPISNHLYFYWYRQILGQKVEFLVSFYNNEISEKSEIFDDQFSVERPDGSNFTLKIRSTKLEDSAMYFCASTLRDRAYEQYFGPGTRLTVT.

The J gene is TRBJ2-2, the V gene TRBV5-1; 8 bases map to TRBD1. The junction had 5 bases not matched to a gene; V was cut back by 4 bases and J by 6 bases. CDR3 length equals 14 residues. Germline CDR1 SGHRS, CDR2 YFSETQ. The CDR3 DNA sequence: TGCGCCAGCAGCCCCGGGACAGGTTCCGGGGAGCTGTTTTTT. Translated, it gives CASSPGTGSGELFF.

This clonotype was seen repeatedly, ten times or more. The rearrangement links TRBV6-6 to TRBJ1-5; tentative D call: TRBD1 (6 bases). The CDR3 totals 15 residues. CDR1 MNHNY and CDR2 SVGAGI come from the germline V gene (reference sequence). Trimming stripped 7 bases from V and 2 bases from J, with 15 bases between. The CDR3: CASKLGGFGNQPQHF. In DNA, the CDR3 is TGTGCCAGCAAGCTTGGGGGCTTCGGCAATCAGCCCCAGCATTTT.

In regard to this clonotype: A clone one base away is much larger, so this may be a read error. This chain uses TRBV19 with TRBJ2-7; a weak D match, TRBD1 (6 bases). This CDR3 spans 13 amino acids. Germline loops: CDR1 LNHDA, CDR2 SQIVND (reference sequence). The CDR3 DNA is TGTACCAGTACCCGCCGGACAGTTCGCGAGCAGTACTTC. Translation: CTSTRRTVREQYF.

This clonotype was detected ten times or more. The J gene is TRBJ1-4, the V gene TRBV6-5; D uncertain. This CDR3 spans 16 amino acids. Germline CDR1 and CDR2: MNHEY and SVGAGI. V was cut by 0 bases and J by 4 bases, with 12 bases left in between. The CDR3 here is CASSYSASHRNEKLFF. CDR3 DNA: TGTGCCAGCAGTTACTCGGCATCCCACCGTAATGAAAAACTGTTTTTT.

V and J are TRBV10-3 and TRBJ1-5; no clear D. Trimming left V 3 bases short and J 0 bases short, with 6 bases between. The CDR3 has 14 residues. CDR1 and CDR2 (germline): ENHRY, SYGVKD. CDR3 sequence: CAISEGNSNQPQHF. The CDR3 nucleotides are TGTGCCATCAGTGAAGGGAATAGCAATCAGCCCCAGCATTTT.

This CDR3 is CASSLQRGYEQYF. CDR3 DNA: TGTGCCAGCAGTTTACAGCGGGGCTACGAGCAGTACTTC. This sequence joins TRBV27 and TRBJ2-7; 7 nucleotides match TRBD2. CDR1 is MNHEY and CDR2 is SMNVEV in the germline V gene (reference sequence). With V trimmed by 2 bases and J by 3 bases, 1 base remained unmatched. CDR3 length: 13 amino acids.

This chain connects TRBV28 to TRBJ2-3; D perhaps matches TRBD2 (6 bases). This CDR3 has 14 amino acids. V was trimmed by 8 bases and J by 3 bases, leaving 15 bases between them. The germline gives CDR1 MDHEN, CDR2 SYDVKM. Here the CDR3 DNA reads TGTGCCAGCTCGGAAAATAGCGGTACAGATACGCAGTATTTT. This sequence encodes CASSENSGTDTQYF.

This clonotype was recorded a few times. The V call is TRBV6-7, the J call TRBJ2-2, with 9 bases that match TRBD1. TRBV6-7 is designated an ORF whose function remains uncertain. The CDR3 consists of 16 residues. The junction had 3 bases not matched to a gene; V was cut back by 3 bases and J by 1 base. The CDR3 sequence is CASSYPDRGNTGELFF. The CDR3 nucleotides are TGTGCCAGCAGTTATCCGGACAGGGGGAACACCGGGGAGCTGTTTTTT.

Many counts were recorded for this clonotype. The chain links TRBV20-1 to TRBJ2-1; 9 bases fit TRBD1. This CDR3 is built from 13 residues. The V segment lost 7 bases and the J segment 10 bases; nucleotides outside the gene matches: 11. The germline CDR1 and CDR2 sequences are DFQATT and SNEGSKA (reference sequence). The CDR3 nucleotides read TGCAGTGTACTGCGGACAGGGGTTTGGGAGCAGTTCTTC. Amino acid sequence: CSVLRTGVWEQFF.